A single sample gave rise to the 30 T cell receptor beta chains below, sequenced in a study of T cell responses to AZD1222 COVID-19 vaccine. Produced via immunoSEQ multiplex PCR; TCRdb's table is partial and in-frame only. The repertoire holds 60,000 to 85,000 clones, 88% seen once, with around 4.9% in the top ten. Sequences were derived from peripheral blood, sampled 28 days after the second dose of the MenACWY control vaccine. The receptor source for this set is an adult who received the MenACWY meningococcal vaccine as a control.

CDR3 coding DNA: TGTGCCAGCAGCCGCGGGCGTTCTTACGAGCAGTACTTC. This gives the protein CASSRGRSYEQYF. V usage is TRBV7-9 and J usage is TRBJ2-7; D possibly corresponds to TRBD2 (5 bases). Per germline, CDR1 SEHNR and CDR2 FQNEAQ (reference sequence). The V gene lost 5 bases and the J gene lost 4 bases, with 12 bases spanning the gap. The CDR3 has 13 amino acids.

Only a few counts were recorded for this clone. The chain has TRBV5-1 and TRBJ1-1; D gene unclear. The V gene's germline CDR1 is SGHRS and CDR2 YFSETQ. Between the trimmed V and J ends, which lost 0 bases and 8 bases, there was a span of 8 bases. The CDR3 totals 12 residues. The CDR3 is CASSLVSSEAFF. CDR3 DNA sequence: TGCGCCAGCAGCTTGGTTTCCTCGGAAGCTTTCTTT.

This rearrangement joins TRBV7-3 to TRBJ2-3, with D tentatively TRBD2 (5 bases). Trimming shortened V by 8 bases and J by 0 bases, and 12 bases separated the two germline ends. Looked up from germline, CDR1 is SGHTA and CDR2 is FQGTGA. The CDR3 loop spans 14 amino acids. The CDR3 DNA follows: TGTGCCAGCGGCCGGGATTTTAGCACAGATACGCAGTATTTT. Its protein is CASGRDFSTDTQYF.

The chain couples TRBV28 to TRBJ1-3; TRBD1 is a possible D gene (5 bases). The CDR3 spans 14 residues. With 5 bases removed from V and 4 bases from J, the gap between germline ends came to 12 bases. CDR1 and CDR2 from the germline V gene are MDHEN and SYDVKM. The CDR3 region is CASSPPGLGNTIYF. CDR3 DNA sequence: TGTGCCAGCAGTCCCCCAGGGCTAGGAAACACCATATATTTT.

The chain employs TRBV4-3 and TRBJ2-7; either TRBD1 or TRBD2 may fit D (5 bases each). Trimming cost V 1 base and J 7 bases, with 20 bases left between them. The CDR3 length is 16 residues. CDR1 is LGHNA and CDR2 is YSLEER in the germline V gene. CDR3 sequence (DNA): TGCGCCAGCAGCCAAGTTACGGGGCGGATGGATCTAGAGCAGTACTTC. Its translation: CASSQVTGRMDLEQYF.

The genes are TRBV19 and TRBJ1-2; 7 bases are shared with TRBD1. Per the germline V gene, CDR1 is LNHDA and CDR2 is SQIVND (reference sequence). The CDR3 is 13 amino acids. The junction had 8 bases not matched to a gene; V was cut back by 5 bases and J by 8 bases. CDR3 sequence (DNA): TGTGCCAGTAGTGTACAGGGGTGGAAGGGCTACACCTTC. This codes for CASSVQGWKGYTF.

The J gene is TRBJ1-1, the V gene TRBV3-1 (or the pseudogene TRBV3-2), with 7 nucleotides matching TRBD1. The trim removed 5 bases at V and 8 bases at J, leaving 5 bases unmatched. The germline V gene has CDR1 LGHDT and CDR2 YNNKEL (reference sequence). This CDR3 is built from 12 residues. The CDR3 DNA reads TGTGCCAGCAGCGGACCGGGACAGGAAGCTTTCTTT. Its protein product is CASSGPGQEAFF.

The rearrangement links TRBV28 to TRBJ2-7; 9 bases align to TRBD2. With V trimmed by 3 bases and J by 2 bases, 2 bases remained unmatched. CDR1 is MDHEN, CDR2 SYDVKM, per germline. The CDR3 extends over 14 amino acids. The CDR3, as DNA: TGTGCCAGCAGTTTGGGACTAGCTCCCTACGAGCAGTACTTC. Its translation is CASSLGLAPYEQYF.

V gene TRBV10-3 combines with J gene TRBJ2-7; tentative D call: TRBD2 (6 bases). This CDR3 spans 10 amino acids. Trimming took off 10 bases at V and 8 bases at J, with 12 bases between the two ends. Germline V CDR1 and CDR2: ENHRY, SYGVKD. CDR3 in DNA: TGTGCCACCGGGACTTCGAAGCAGTACTTC. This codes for CATGTSKQYF.

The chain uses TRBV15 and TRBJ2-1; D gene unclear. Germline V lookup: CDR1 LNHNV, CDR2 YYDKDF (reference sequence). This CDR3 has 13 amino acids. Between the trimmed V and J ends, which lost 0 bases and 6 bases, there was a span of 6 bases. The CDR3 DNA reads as TGTGCCACCAGCAGAGATTCAGTCAATGAGCAGTTCTTC. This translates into CATSRDSVNEQFF.

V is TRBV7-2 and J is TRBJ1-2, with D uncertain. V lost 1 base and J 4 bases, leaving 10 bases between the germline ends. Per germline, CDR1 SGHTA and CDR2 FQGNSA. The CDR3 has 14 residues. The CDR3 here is CASSLGRGPYGYTF. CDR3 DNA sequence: TGTGCCAGCAGCTTAGGCCGAGGGCCCTATGGCTACACCTTC. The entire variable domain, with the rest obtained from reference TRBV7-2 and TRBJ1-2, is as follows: GAGVSQSPSNKVTEKGKDVELRCDPISGHTALYWYRQSLGQGLEFLIYFQGNSAPDKSGLPSDRFSAERTGGSVSTLTIQRTQQEDSAVYLCASSLGRGPYGYTFGSGTRLTVV.

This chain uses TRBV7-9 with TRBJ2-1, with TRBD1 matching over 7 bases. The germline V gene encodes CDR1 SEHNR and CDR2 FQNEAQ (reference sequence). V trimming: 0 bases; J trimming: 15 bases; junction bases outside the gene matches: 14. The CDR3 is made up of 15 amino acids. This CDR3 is CASSLATGPTRRGFF. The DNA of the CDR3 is TGTGCCAGCAGCTTAGCGACAGGGCCAACCAGACGAGGGTTCTTC.

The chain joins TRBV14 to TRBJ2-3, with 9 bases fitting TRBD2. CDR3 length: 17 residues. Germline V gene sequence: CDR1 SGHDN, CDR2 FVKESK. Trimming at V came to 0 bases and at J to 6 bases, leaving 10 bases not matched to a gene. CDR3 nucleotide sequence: TGTGCCAGCAGCCAAGAGAGCGCGGGGGGGCCATCTGATACGCAGTATTTT. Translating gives CASSQESAGGPSDTQYF.

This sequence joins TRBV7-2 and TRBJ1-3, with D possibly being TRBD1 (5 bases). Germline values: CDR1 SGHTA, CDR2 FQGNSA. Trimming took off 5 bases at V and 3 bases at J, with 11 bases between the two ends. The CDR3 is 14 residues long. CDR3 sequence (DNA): TGTGCCAGCAGCCCGACAGTCGTTGGAAACACCATATATTTT. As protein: CASSPTVVGNTIYF. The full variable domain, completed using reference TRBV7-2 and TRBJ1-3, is GAGVSQSPSNKVTEKGKDVELRCDPISGHTALYWYRQSLGQGLEFLIYFQGNSAPDKSGLPSDRFSAERTGGSVSTLTIQRTQQEDSAVYLCASSPTVVGNTIYFGEGSWLTVV.

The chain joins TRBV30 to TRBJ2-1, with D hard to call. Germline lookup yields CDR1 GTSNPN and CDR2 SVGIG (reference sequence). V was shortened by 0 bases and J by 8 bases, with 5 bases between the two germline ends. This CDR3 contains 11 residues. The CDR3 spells CAWSVRDEQFF. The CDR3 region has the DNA TGTGCCTGGAGTGTACGGGATGAGCAGTTCTTC.

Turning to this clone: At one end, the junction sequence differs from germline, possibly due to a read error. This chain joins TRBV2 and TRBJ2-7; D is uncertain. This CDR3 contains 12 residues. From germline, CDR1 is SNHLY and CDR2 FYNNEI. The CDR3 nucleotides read TGTGCCAGCAGTGAAGCAGGCAGGTCCCAGCACTTC. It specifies CASSEAGRSQHF. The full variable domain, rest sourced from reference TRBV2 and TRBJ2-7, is EPEVTQTPSHQVTQMGQEVILRCVPISNHLYFYWYRQILGQKVEFLVSFYNNEISEKSEIFDDQFSVERPDGSNFTLKIRSTKLEDSAMYFCASSEAGRSQHFGPGTRLTVT.

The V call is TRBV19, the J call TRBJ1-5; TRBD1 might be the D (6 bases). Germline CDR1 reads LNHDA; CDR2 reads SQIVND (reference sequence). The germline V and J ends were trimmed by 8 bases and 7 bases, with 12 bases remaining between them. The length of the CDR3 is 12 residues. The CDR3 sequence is CASRGPGQPQHF. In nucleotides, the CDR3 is TGTGCCAGTCGGGGGCCGGGGCAGCCCCAGCATTTT.

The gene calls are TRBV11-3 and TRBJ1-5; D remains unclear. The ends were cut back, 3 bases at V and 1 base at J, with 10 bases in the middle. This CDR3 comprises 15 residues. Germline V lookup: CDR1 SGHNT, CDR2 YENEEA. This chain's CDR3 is CASSLGGKSNQPQHF. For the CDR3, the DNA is TGTGCCAGCAGCTTGGGTGGTAAAAGCAATCAGCCCCAGCATTTT.

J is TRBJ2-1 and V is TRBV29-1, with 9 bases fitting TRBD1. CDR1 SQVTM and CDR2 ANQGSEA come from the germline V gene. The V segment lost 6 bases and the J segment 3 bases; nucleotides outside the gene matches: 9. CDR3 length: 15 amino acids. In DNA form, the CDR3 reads TGCAGCGTCCCACCCCCGACAGGGGGCTACAATGAGCAGTTCTTC. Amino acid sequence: CSVPPPTGGYNEQFF.

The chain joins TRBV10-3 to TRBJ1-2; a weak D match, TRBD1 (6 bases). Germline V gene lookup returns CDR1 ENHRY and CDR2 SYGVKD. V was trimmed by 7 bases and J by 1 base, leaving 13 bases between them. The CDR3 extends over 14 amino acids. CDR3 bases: TGTGCCATCAATACCGGGACAAATAACTATGGCTACACCTTC. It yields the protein CAINTGTNNYGYTF.

CDR3 sequence reads: CASSLMTGGRGYTF. The DNA for the CDR3 is TGCGCCAGCAGCCTTATGACAGGGGGCCGCGGCTACACCTTC. V is TRBV4-1 and J is TRBJ1-2, with TRBD1 matching 10 bases. J was trimmed by 8 bases and V by 4 bases; bases with no gene match: 7. The CDR3 extends over 14 amino acids. Germline-derived CDR1 and CDR2 are MGHRA and YSYEKL.

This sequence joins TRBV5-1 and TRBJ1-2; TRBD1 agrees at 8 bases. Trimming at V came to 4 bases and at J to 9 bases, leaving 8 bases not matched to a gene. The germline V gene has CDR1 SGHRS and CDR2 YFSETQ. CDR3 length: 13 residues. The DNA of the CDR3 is TGCGCCAGCAGCACCGGACAGGGAATTAGCTACACCTTC. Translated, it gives CASSTGQGISYTF.

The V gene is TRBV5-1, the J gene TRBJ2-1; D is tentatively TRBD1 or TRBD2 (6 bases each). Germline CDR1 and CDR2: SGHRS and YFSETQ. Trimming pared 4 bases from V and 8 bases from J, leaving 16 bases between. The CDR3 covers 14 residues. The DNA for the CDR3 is TGCGCCAGCAGCAACGGGGGCCCGAGGGATGAGCAGTTCTTC. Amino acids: CASSNGGPRDEQFF.

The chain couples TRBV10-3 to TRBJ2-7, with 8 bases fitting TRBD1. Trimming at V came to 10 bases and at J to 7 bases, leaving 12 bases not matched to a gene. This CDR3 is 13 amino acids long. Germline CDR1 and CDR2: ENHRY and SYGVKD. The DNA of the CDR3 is TGTGCCACCCAGTGGCAGGGGGCGAGAGAGCAGTACTTC. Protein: CATQWQGAREQYF.

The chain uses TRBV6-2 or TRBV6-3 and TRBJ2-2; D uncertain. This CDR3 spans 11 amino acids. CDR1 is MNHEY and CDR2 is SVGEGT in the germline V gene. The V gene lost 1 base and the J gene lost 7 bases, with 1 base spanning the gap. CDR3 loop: CASSYFGELFF. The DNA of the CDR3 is TGTGCCAGCAGTTACTTCGGGGAGCTGTTTTTT.

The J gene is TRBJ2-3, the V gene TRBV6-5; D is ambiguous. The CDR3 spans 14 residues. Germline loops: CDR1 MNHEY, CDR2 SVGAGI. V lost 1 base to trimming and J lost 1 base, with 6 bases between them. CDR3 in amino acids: CASSYFPRTDTQYF. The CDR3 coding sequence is TGTGCCAGCAGTTACTTCCCCCGCACAGATACGCAGTATTTT.

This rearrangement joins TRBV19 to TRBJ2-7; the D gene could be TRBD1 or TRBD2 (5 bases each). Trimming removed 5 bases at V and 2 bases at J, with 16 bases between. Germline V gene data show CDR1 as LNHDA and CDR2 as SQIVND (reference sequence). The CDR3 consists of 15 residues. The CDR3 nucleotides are TGTGCCAGTAGTGGGGGATTGGTCGTACCCTACGAGCAGTACTTC. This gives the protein CASSGGLVVPYEQYF.

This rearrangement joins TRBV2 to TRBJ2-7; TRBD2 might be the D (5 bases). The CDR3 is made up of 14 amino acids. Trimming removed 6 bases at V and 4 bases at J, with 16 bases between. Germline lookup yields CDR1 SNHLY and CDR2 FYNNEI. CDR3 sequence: CASSERSGWYEQYF. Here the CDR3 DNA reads TGTGCCAGCAGCGAGCGGTCAGGTTGGTACGAGCAGTACTTC.

CDR3 amino acids: CASSEEGYEQYF. The CDR3 DNA reads TGTGCCAGCAGTGAAGAAGGTTACGAGCAGTACTTC. The genes are TRBV2 and TRBJ2-7; D not certain. CDR3 length equals 12 residues. The germline V gene has CDR1 SNHLY and CDR2 FYNNEI. Trimming left V 1 base short and J 4 bases short, with 5 bases between.

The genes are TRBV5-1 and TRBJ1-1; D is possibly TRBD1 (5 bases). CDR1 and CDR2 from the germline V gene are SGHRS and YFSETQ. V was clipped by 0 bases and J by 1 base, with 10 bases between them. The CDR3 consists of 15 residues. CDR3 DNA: TGCGCCAGCAGCTTGGTTCAGGGTGGGAACACTGAAGCTTTCTTT. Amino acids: CASSLVQGGNTEAFF.